These T cell receptor beta chains were read from a single sample in a study of T cell responses to AZD1222 COVID-19 vaccine. Only in-frame clones appear in the TCRdb table, and some are missing; sequencing was by immunoSEQ multiplex PCR. The sample contains roughly 100,000 clones, approximately 90% of which appear only once. The source material was peripheral blood, sampled on day 0 of AZD1222 vaccination. These receptors all stem from an adult in good health. The CDR3 runs from the conserved cysteine through the conserved F or W. A D gene is named only where the DNA matches it firmly. The size entry is marked missing in some rows and otherwise reads once, few, many or a size class.

size	D	V	J	CDR3	DNA
-	-	TRBV7-6	TRBJ1-3	CASSLAGGSGNTIYF	TGTGCCAGCAGCTTAGCAGGGGGCTCTGGAAACACCATATATTTT
-	-	TRBV28	TRBJ2-3	CASESGSSTDTQYF	TGTGCCAGCGAATCTGGGTCGAGCACAGATACGCAGTATTTT
-	-	TRBV10-3	TRBJ1-2	CAISEGSANYGYTF	TGTGCCATCAGTGAAGGGTCCGCTAACTATGGCTACACCTTC
-	TRBD1	TRBV2	TRBJ2-1	CASRQGAWNEQFF	TGTGCCAGCAGGCAGGGGGCGTGGAATGAGCAGTTCTTC
once	-	TRBV11-2	TRBJ1-3	CASSSGNSGNTIYF	TGTGCCAGCAGCTCCGGGAACTCTGGAAACACCATATATTTT
-	-	TRBV4-3	TRBJ1-2	CASSPTREPNYGYTF	TGCGCCAGCAGCCCGACAAGGGAGCCTAACTATGGCTACACCTTC
-	TRBD2	TRBV5-1	TRBJ2-7	CASSLVSGGEQYF	TGCGCCAGCAGCTTGGTTAGCGGGGGCGAGCAGTACTTC
-	-	TRBV5-6	TRBJ1-1	CASSLVRVGVAFF	TGTGCCAGCAGCTTGGTCCGGGTCGGGGTAGCTTTCTTT
-	-	TRBV30	TRBJ1-6	CAGGGFGSPLHF	TGTGCCGGAGGCGGTTTTGGTTCACCCCTCCACTTT
-	-	TRBV7-2	TRBJ1-1	CASSLGRGTYTEAFF	TGTGCCAGCAGCTTAGGCCGGGGGACTTACACTGAAGCTTTCTTT
-	-	TRBV30	TRBJ2-3	CAWSKLADTQYF	TGTGCCTGGAGTAAACTAGCCGATACGCAGTATTTT
-	-	TRBV11-3	TRBJ2-3	CASSGGGTDTQYF	TGTGCCAGCAGCGGTGGGGGAACAGATACGCAGTATTTT
-	-	TRBV19	TRBJ2-6	CASNLQGTGANVLTF	TGTGCCAGTAACCTACAGGGTACTGGGGCCAACGTCCTGACTTTC
-	-	TRBV7-9	TRBJ2-5	CASSLLMAGKNF	TGTGCCAGCAGCTTACTTATGGCAGGGAAAAACTTC
-	-	TRBV6-5	TRBJ2-2	CASRKATQGTGELFF	TGTGCCAGCAGAAAAGCCACACAGGGAACCGGGGAGCTGTTTTTT
few	TRBD2	TRBV7-2	TRBJ2-1	CASSSGTSNEQFF	TGTGCCAGCAGCTCGGGGACTAGCAATGAGCAGTTCTTC
-	TRBD2	TRBV30	TRBJ2-1	CAWSGFNAGGPTSSYNEQFF	TGTGCCTGGAGTGGGTTTAACGCGGGAGGGCCCACGAGCTCCTACAATGAGCAGTTCTTC
-	-	TRBV16	TRBJ1-6	CASSAEAGSSYNSPLHF	TGTGCCAGCAGCGCCGAGGCAGGGAGCTCCTATAATTCACCCCTCCACTTT
-	TRBD1	TRBV9	TRBJ1-1	CASSVGGGQGNTEAFF	TGTGCCAGCAGCGTAGGTGGAGGACAGGGGAACACTGAAGCTTTCTTT
-	-	TRBV5-5	TRBJ1-4	CASSLMGPNEKLFF	TGTGCCAGCAGCTTGATGGGCCCTAATGAAAAACTGTTTTTT
-	-	TRBV20-1	TRBJ2-3	CSTGFGTQYF	TGCAGCACAGGGTTTGGTACGCAGTATTTT
-	-	TRBV19	TRBJ1-1	CASRQGYTEAFF	TGTGCCAGTAGGCAGGGGTATACTGAAGCTTTCTTT